This T cell receptor beta chain was recovered during a study of blood T cells in healthy people across ages. Trimming removed 0 bases from V and 6 bases from J; junction bases left unmatched: 5. The CDR3 extends over 15 amino acids. Per the germline V gene, CDR1 is SGHRS and CDR2 is YFSETQ. Then a second PCR, running about 6 to 12 cycles, was carried out with a sample-barcoded 5' primer and a J-beta primer mix. One entry per CDR3 protein results from TCRdb running MiXCR on the 5' RACE reads. The data show about a million distinct CDR3 sequences, about 44% seen once. This chain links TRBV5-1 with TRBJ2-1; 8 bases match TRBD1. Sequencing was carried out using blood. The origin of this receptor is a man aged 25-40 years in good health. DNA for the CDR3: TGCGCCAGCAGCTTGGCGCAGGGGGCGGGCAATGAGCAGTTCTTC. Amino acid sequence: CASSLAQGAGNEQFF.